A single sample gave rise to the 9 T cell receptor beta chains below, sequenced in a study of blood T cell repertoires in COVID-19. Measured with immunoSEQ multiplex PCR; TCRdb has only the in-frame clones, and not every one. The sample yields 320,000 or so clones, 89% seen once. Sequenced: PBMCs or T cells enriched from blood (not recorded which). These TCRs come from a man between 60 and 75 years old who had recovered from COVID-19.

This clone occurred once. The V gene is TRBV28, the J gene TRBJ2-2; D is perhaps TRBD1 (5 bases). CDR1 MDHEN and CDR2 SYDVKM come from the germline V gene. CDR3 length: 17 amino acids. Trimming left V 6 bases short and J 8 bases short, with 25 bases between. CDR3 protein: CASSLSQQGGNVGELFF. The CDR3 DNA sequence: TGTGCCAGCAGCCTAAGCCAGCAGGGTGGCAACGTTGGGGAGCTGTTTTTT.

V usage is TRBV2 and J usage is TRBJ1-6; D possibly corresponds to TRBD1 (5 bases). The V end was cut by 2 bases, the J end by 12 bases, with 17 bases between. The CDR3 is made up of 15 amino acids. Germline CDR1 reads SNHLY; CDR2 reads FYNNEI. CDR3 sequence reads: CASSEMVQGHRPLHF. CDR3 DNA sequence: TGTGCCAGCAGTGAAATGGTGCAGGGTCATAGACCCCTCCACTTT.

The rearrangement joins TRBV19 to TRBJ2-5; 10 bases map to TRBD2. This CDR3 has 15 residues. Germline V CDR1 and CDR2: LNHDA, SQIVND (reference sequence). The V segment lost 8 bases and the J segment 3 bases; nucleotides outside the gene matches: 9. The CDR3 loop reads CASGPFSGRKETQYF. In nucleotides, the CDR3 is TGTGCCAGTGGCCCGTTTAGCGGGAGGAAAGAGACCCAGTACTTC. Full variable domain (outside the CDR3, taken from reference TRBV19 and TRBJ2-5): DGGITQSPKYLFRKEGQNVTLSCEQNLNHDAMYWYRQDPGQGLRLIYYSQIVNDFQKGDIAEGYSVSREKKESFPLTVTSAQKNPTAFYLCASGPFSGRKETQYFGPGTRLLVL.

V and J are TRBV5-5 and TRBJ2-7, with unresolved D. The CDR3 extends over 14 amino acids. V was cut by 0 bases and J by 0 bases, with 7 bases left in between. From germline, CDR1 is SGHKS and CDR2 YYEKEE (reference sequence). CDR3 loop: CASSLGLVSYEQYF. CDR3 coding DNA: TGTGCCAGCAGCTTGGGGCTAGTCTCCTACGAGCAGTACTTC. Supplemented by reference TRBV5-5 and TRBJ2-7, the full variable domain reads DAGVTQSPTHLIKTRGQQVTLRCSPISGHKSVSWYQQVLGQGPQFIFQYYEKEERGRGNFPDRFSARQFPNYSSELNVNALLLGDSALYLCASSLGLVSYEQYFGPGTRLTVT.

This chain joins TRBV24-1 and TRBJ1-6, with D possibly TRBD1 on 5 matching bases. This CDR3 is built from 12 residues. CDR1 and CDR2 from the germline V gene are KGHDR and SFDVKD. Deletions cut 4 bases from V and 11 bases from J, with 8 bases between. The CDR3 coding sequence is TGTGCCACCAGTGACGGGACTACACCCCTCCACTTT. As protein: CATSDGTTPLHF.

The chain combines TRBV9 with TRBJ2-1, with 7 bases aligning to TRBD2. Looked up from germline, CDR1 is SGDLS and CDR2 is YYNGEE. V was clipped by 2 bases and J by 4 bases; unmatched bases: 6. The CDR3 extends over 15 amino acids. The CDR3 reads CASSVSSGLYNEQFF. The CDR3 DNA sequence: TGTGCCAGCAGCGTCTCTAGCGGTCTTTACAATGAGCAGTTCTTC.

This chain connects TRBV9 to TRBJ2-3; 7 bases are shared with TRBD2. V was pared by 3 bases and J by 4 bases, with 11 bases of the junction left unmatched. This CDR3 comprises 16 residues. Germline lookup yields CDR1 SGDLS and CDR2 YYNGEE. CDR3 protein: CASSADYGGSADTQYF. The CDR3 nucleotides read TGTGCCAGCAGCGCCGATTACGGCGGGAGCGCAGATACGCAGTATTTT.

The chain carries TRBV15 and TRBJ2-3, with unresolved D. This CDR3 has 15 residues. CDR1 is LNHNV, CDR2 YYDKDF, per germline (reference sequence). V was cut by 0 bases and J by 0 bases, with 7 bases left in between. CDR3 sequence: CATSRDFESTDTQYF. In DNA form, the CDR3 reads TGTGCCACCAGCAGAGATTTTGAGAGCACAGATACGCAGTATTTT.

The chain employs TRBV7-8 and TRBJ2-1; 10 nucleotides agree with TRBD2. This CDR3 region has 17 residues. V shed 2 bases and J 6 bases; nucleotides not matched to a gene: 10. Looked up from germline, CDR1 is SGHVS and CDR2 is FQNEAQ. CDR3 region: CASSLFLAGVSLNEQFF. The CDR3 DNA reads TGTGCCAGCAGCTTATTCCTAGCGGGAGTTTCACTCAATGAGCAGTTCTTC.